These 16 T cell receptor beta chains share one sample of origin, sequenced in a study of T-cell reconstitution after alpha-beta-depleted transplantation in children. Preparation of the TCRbeta library involved a method that used unique molecular identifiers. TCRdb recomputed calls from the PCR reads with MiXCR, one row per CDR3 protein. The sample includes about 250,000 distinct CDR3 sequences, 20% to 30% of them seen just once. The sample was PBMCs, mostly from graft donor cells, taken 360 days after TCRalphabeta/CD19-depleted stem cell transplant. The receptors originated from a female patient under 10 years old who had a stem cell transplant for congenital amegakaryocytic thrombocytopenia, so the T cells may come from the graft donor.

In this sample, this clonotype turned up a few times. This chain connects TRBV12-3 or TRBV12-4 to TRBJ2-5; D is unclear. V lost 3 bases, J lost 5 bases, and 22 bases lay in between. CDR3 length: 17 residues. CDR3 sequence (DNA): TGTGCCAGCAGTTTTCAGTTTCTTCCAGCGCGCAAGGAGACCCAGTACTTC. This codes for CASSFQFLPARKETQYF.

The gene calls are TRBV4-1 and TRBJ2-1; maybe TRBD2 (6 bases). V dropped 4 bases and J dropped 4 bases, with 14 bases sitting between them. Per germline, CDR1 MGHRA and CDR2 YSYEKL. This CDR3 comprises 15 residues. CDR3 sequence: CASSRRAGPYNEQFF. In nucleotides, the CDR3 is TGCGCCAGCAGCCGTCGAGCGGGTCCGTACAATGAGCAGTTCTTC.

The chain is built from TRBV30 and TRBJ2-2; 10 positions match TRBD1. The J segment lost 5 bases and the V segment lost 3 bases, leaving 9 bases of the junction unmatched. CDR3 length: 16 residues. Germline V gene sequence: CDR1 GTSNPN, CDR2 SVGIG (reference sequence). In nucleotides, the CDR3 is TGTGCCTGGAGGGAGTCGGGACAGGGGATAACCGGGGAGCTGTTTTTT. This gives the protein CAWRESGQGITGELFF.

This clonotype has a count of ten or more. The genes are TRBV4-2 and TRBJ2-7; D remains ambiguous. Germline loops: CDR1 LGHNA, CDR2 YNFKEQ. V lost 0 bases and J 6 bases, leaving 15 bases between the germline ends. CDR3 length equals 15 residues. CDR3 residues: CASSQDLSAYGEQYF. The CDR3 DNA sequence: TGTGCCAGCAGCCAAGATCTTTCGGCATACGGCGAGCAGTACTTC.

The chain uses TRBV5-4 and TRBJ1-2, with unresolved D. The CDR3 has 15 residues. The V end lost 1 base, the J end lost 4 bases, and 14 bases lay between the germline ends. Germline CDR1 is SGHNT and CDR2 is YYREEE (reference sequence). This CDR3 is CASSLFAAEVYGYTF. CDR3 sequence (DNA): TGTGCCAGCAGCTTGTTCGCCGCGGAAGTCTATGGCTACACCTTC.

This clonotype was picked up a small number of times. This chain connects TRBV6-2 or TRBV6-3 to TRBJ2-7; 12 bases are shared with TRBD2. Germline V gene data show CDR1 as MNHEY and CDR2 as SVGEGT. CDR3 size: 15 residues. The junction had 4 bases not matched to a gene; V was cut back by 7 bases and J by 0 bases. CDR3 DNA: TGTGCCAGCAACCTAGCGGGAGGGAGCTCCTACGAGCAGTACTTC. Its protein product is CASNLAGGSSYEQYF.

The chain employs TRBV20-1 and TRBJ2-5; 10 positions match TRBD1. Germline V gives CDR1 DFQATT, CDR2 SNEGSKA (reference sequence). The CDR3 covers 13 residues. With V trimmed by 5 bases and J by 5 bases, 5 bases remained unmatched. The CDR3 coding sequence is TGCAGTGCTGACAGGGGGCGCGGGGAGACCCAGTACTTC. Its translation: CSADRGRGETQYF.

In its sample, this clonotype was seen many times. The rearrangement joins TRBV29-1 to TRBJ1-1; no firm D call. Germline V gene lookup returns CDR1 SQVTM and CDR2 ANQGSEA. The CDR3 is 12 residues long. Trimming stripped 3 bases from V and 5 bases from J, with 10 bases between. The CDR3: CSVEESRTEAFF. The CDR3 nucleotides are TGCAGCGTTGAGGAGTCCCGTACTGAAGCTTTCTTT.

The rearrangement uses TRBV7-8 and TRBJ1-1; D uncertain. Germline assignment: CDR1 SGHVS and CDR2 FQNEAQ. This CDR3 has 15 amino acids. The germline V and J ends were trimmed by 5 bases and 6 bases, with 19 bases remaining between them. CDR3 sequence (DNA): TGTGCCAGCAGCCCCCGTGGGTGGGTTTATGCTGAAGCTTTCTTT. Translation: CASSPRGWVYAEAFF.

V is TRBV27 and J is TRBJ2-5, with D possibly matching TRBD1 (6 bases). The CDR3 totals 15 residues. Trimming took 5 bases from V and 7 from J, leaving 20 bases between them. Germline V gene data show CDR1 as MNHEY and CDR2 as SMNVEV (reference sequence). The DNA for the CDR3 is TGTGCCAGCAGTCCCACCGGGACACGAACTATGACCCAGTACTTC. Its translation is CASSPTGTRTMTQYF.

The J gene is TRBJ2-1, the V gene TRBV11-1; TRBD2 is a possible D gene (6 bases). This CDR3 is built from 15 residues. The V end was cut by 6 bases, the J end by 8 bases, with 20 bases between. Germline-derived CDR1 and CDR2 are SGHAT and FQDESV (reference sequence). The chain's CDR3 is CASSKGLPSRDEQFF. The CDR3 nucleotides read TGTGCCAGCAGTAAGGGACTGCCCTCGAGGGATGAGCAGTTCTTC.

The chain combines TRBV20-1 with TRBJ2-7, with a tentative D call TRBD1 (5 bases). V lost 0 bases and J 2 bases, leaving 11 bases between the germline ends. Germline assignment: CDR1 DFQATT and CDR2 SNEGSKA (reference sequence). There are 14 residues in the CDR3. The CDR3 DNA is TGCAGTGCTAGAGATGGGCAGGGTGCCTACGAGCAGTACTTC. It is translated as CSARDGQGAYEQYF.

This clonotype was picked up a small number of times. The chain uses TRBV7-9 and TRBJ2-2, with D uncertain. The V end lost 11 bases, the J end lost 1 base, and 20 bases lay between the germline ends. Germline V CDR1 and CDR2: SEHNR, FQNEAQ (reference sequence). The CDR3 loop spans 16 amino acids. CDR3 residues: CAFPGALKLNTGELFF. DNA of the CDR3: TGTGCCTTCCCCGGTGCCCTAAAGCTGAACACCGGGGAGCTGTTTTTT. Filled out from reference TRBV7-9 and TRBJ2-2, the complete variable domain reads DTGVSQNPRHKITKRGQNVTFRCDPISEHNRLYWYRQTLGQGPEFLTYFQNEAQLEKSRLLSDRFSAERPKGSFSTLEIQRTEQGDSAMYLCAFPGALKLNTGELFFGEGSRLTVL.

In its sample, this clonotype was seen a few times. The chain recombines TRBV12-3 or TRBV12-4 with TRBJ1-2; the D gene is possibly TRBD1 (6 bases). This CDR3 contains 13 residues. With 6 bases removed from V and 7 bases from J, the gap between germline ends came to 15 bases. As DNA, the CDR3 is TGTGCCAGCAGGGACACAGGGTCTGCTGGCTACACCTTC. This translates into CASRDTGSAGYTF.

This clonotype was recorded a few times. The CDR3 region has the DNA TGTGCCAGCAGTCCCATATCTGATGAAGCTTTCTTT. Its translation is CASSPISDEAFF. This chain uses TRBV12-3 or TRBV12-4 with TRBJ1-1; D unclear. The CDR3 sequence is 12 residues long. Trimming took off 5 bases at V and 7 bases at J, with 11 bases between the two ends.

The CDR3, as DNA: TGTGCCAGCAGCCAAGCCGGGGGTTTTTACGAGCAGTACTTC. Translating gives CASSQAGGFYEQYF. The chain uses TRBV4-2 and TRBJ2-7; perhaps TRBD2 as D (6 bases). Germline V gene sequence: CDR1 LGHNA, CDR2 YNFKEQ. The CDR3 is made up of 14 amino acids. Trimming removed 1 base from V and 4 bases from J, with 11 bases in between.